What follows describes a single T cell receptor beta chain. Its binding antigen is unknown. No qualities accompany the bases; no much larger clone lies one base away. The cohort comprised 670 or so healthy bone marrow donors. Cohort members were all nominally healthy when sampled, although unrecorded immune exposures were likely present. The donor was CMV seronegative and was included in the group of a few hundred seronegative cohort members. A peripheral blood sample was collected from each donor, and TCR beta sequencing was performed on peripheral blood mononuclear cells. The Qiagen DNeasy Blood Extraction Kit was used to extract genomic DNA from the blood cell samples. This record belongs to a study of cytomegalovirus exposure and HLA in healthy donors (dated by TCRdb to 2016 to 2017). At the level of the whole study: An earlier analysis of approximately 600 of the donors reported 250 to 300 Gb of sequence data and roughly 110 million unique TCR beta sequences from 150 million to 200 million T cells. Using immunosequencing, the study profiled T cell repertoires from 500 to 800 subjects and related those repertoires to cytomegalovirus serostatus. The study aimed to test whether signatures of past pathogen exposure could be identified by cataloging public T cell receptors. Rather than drawing on any new phenotypic data, the later analysis identified candidate immune exposures from TCR beta sequences and the way those sequences occurred across donors. In a later analysis, previously published TCR beta repertoires from 666 donors were re-analyzed and high-resolution HLA genotyping was added so that TCR occurrence patterns could be studied. Of the approximately 400 genotyped donors, approximately 83% fell in the genetic ancestry cluster associated with self-reported Caucasian donors. In an earlier analysis of around 540 of the donors, high-throughput TCR beta sequencing was used to judge whether each TCR beta V gene segment behaved as functional or pseudogenic. Donor age, sex, ethnicity and CMV serostatus were collected together with the repertoire data. Along with the approximately 670-subject first cohort, a separate validation cohort of over 90 different subjects was used. Approximately 300 gigabases of sequencing data and tens of millions of unique TCR sequences were included in an early release covering several hundred HLA-typed donors. Typing coverage differed by locus: A, B, C, DRB1 and DQB1 were typed in roughly 620-630 donors, DQA1 in 500 to 550, DPA1 in approximately 610, and DPB1 in roughly 470. On average, over 200,000 unique TCR beta nucleotide sequences were sequenced per donor among more than 350 genotyped donors of the cohort, with around 19% of those sequences being non-productive. A later genetic analysis used genome-wide SNP genotypes for about 65% of the roughly 670 donors, treating that subset as a discovery cohort. To predict cytomegalovirus infection status, the study brought together high-throughput TCR immunosequencing, statistical association of individual TCRs with disease status, and machine learning. Roughly 5 DR-DQ haplotypes were handled as single units for association and clustering, since linkage in the cohort was strong. HLA typing covered class I and class II loci at four-digit resolution. All discovery cohort repertoires had been generated using a single sequencing platform. What the study reported, not specific to this receptor: Immune exposure information for the cohort was limited to CMV serostatus. The authors suggested that the approach could potentially be extended to other disease states and immunological phenotypes. In both the original and validation cohorts, the classifier was reported to diagnose cytomegalovirus status with high specificity and sensitivity. In a later genetic analysis, a missense DCLRE1C variant was associated with V-gene and J-gene trimming of TCR beta chains, and the association was replicated in an independent cohort. In this cohort, only TCR beta chains were sequenced, and detectable features were limited by the absence of alpha or paired-chain data. Correlated functional status among segregating V segments might reflect linkage disequilibrium, but an unknown experimental factor could not be ruled out. According to a later analysis, TCR association rates differed among HLA loci, with DRB1 alleles showing the most associated TCRs and HLA-C alleles showing the fewest. In a later analysis, several top co-occurrence clusters were reported to appear linked to parvovirus B19, influenza, CMV and Epstein-Barr virus. Across donors, most TCR sequences were observed very rarely, whereas some public TCRs were present in many individuals. According to a later genetic analysis, donors in an Asian-associated ancestry cluster had fewer N-insertions in productive TCRs than the roughly 700-donor mean. In a later analysis, HLA-associated TCR beta chains showed more clonal expansion and lower generation probabilities than non-associated chains that were equally common. A cluster of highly shared sequence variants was judged likely to be a technical artifact of the sequencing pipeline. A further reported finding was that TCR beta sequences accurately predicted the HLA-A and HLA-B alleles for most subjects in the first cohort. In a later analysis, 15,000 to 20,000 TCR beta sequences were associated with specific HLA alleles at a false discovery rate of 0.05. In an earlier analysis of 587 of the donors, most TCR beta V segments were observed in productive rearrangements about 90% or about 30% of the time, broadly matching IMGT annotations. A total of 164 TCR beta chains were listed by the study as associated with cytomegalovirus. Because some donors lacked HLA typing at each locus, the association tests relied only on the typed subset. Approximately 16 rarely observed V segments, including chromosome 9 orphons, were excluded from the earlier analysis of several hundred of the donors because counts were too low. Presence/absence analyses assumed roughly uniform sequencing depth across donors, an assumption that may not hold. A few of the identified cytomegalovirus-associated TCR beta chains were confirmed in vitro to be specific for cytomegalovirus antigens. Assigning TCR associations to individual alleles was difficult when HLA alleles, especially DR and DQ, strongly co-occurred. A later analysis found that most CMV-associated TCR beta chains appeared HLA-restricted, with HLA associations seemingly driven largely by CMV exposure. Because the 87-base-pair reads could not distinguish some IMGT-functional V segments, including TRBV6-2 and TRBV6-3, those segments were excluded.

Libraries were constructed by the immunoSEQ multiplex PCR assay. The multiplex PCR relied on a mix of 60 forward primers for TCR Vbeta segments and 13 reverse primers for TCR Jbeta segments. A multiplex PCR assay on genomic DNA amplified the CDR3 region of rearranged TCR beta genes. On the Illumina HiSeq System, the amplified TCR beta libraries were sequenced as 87-base-pair reads. The authors processed their data as follows. A later analysis tallied approximately 87 million unique TCR beta chains across the 610 or so repertoires, and approximately 9.9 million of those chains were shared by two or more donors. To remove PCR and sequencing errors, raw reads were error-corrected and collapsed into unique sequences using a nearest-neighbor algorithm that merged closely related sequences. CDR3 sequences were aligned to IMGT reference sequences to assign V, D and J gene segments. For a sequence to be retained, at least a six-nucleotide match to both a V gene segment and a J gene segment was required. A rearrangement counted as productive if the CDR3 had no stop codons and remained in frame with V and J, and every other rearrangement counted as non-productive. CDR3 was defined by IMGT convention, running from the second conserved V-encoded cysteine to the conserved J-encoded phenylalanine. The earlier analysis of around 640 of the donors excluded sequences that lacked an unambiguous match to a single V gene segment. An earlier analysis of a few hundred of the donors classified V segments as functional when productive rearrangements were above 56.7% and as segregating when the standard deviation between donors was above 5%. To diagnose cytomegalovirus status from the catalog of TCR beta chain sequences, a statistical classification framework was built. In a later analysis, V and J genes were assigned by comparing TCR nucleotide sequences against IMGT/GENE-DB human TR gene sequences. The TCRdist pipeline was used in a later analysis to assign CDR3 sequences and most-parsimonious VDJ recombination scenarios. In a later analysis, each TCR beta chain was defined by its CDR3 amino acid sequence together with its V-gene family, and reads without a unique V-gene family were excluded. To address suspected cross-contamination and a sequencing artifact, a later analysis removed a few hundred highly shared, low-generation-probability nucleotide sequences. In a later analysis, a clonal expansion index for each public chain was calculated from normalized within-repertoire ranks of inferred template counts. A later analysis computed generation probabilities with a VDJ recombination model fitted to out-of-frame rearrangements, and checked the results against IGoR. A later analysis scored TCR-TCR, TCR-HLA and TCR-CMV co-occurrence with hypergeometric tests, applying a repertoire-size bias correction to TCR pairs. In a later analysis, false discovery rates were estimated by permuting HLA or CMV assignments 20 times. In a later analysis, co-occurring TCRs were grouped using DBSCAN, with TCRdist sequence similarity added in when clustering inside HLA-allele-positive subsets. Co-occurrence clustering excluded repertoires with fewer than 30,000 or more than 120,000 public chains, plus five with anomalous nucleotide sharing. In its TCRdb copy, this immuneACCESS table keeps in-frame sequences only and misses some clones. Where compared with another copy, unresolved V genes explain less than half of these, and the others have no known cause. The V and J calls and clone size were taken over from that table, and D and trimming were inferred from the DNA. A total of some 150,000 clones appear in this sample, around three quarters of them only once. Clones ranked in the top ten supply 1.6% of the sample.

CDR3 length: 14 amino acids, cysteine to phenylalanine. Only the CDR3 region is kept as DNA, spanning 42 bases read in frame from base 1. Trimmed from V: 5 bases; trimmed from J: 8 bases; junction bases lacking a gene match: 11. Sequences LNHDA (CDR1) and SQIVND (CDR2) are obtained from the germline V gene (reference sequence). Sequenced input: PBMCs. This receptor chain uses TRBV19 and TRBJ2-5, with 7 bases in between that match TRBD1. This clonotype originated in a woman aged 25-40 years in good health and CMV-seronegative. The CDR3: CASSYTGDVGTQYF. The nucleotides read TGTGCCAGTAGTTATACAGGGGATGTGGGTACCCAGTACTTC.